This TCR beta chain originates from a study of shared clonotypes between healthy human individuals. This clone was seen only once. Its matching antigen is unknown. The study's findings and limits: Donor scarcity curtailed the genetic and exposure-history diversity represented herein.

Germline V gene lookup returns CDR1 SEHNR and CDR2 FQNEAQ (reference sequence). V was shortened by 3 bases and J by 2 bases, with 17 bases between the two germline ends. The CDR3 covers 16 residues. The donor population consisted of healthy HIV-negative adults with no recent acute infections or vaccinations. Method: immunoSEQ multiplex PCR; TCRdb's copy keeps in-frame clones and lacks some. The sample yields 400,000 to 550,000 clones, around three quarters seen once. The chain links TRBV7-9 to TRBJ2-7, with D maybe TRBD2 (5 bases). Sequences were obtained from PBMCs. This clonotype was sampled from a middle-aged woman in good health. Some clones in this sample may be carry-over from other donors' samples. CDR3 sequence reads: CASSFQTIGATYEQYF. CDR3 sequence (DNA): TGTGCCAGCAGCTTTCAGACTATCGGAGCAACCTACGAGCAGTACTTC. Based on the CDR3 plus reference TRBV7-9 and TRBJ2-7, the full variable domain is DTGVSQNPRHKITKRGQNVTFRCDPISEHNRLYWYRQTLGQGPEFLTYFQNEAQLEKSRLLSDRFSAERPKGSFSTLEIQRTEQGDSAMYLCASSFQTIGATYEQYFGPGTRLTVT.